The 31 T cell receptor beta chains given below trace back to one sample, sequenced in a study of T cell repertoires in cytomegalovirus infection (dated by TCRdb to between 2018 and 2020). Instrument used: Illumina HiSeq 1500. TCRdb itself trimmed the public reads at Q25 with fastp, ran MiXCR and retained productive beta chains. Merged by CDR3 protein, the rows form single entries marked with the most common genes and DNA. This sample gives approximately 910,000 distinct CDR3 sequences in total; approximately 31% of them show up just once. The top ten hold around an eighth of the sample. The treatment or condition label for this specimen denotes: in vitro stimulation with specific CMV peptide epitopes to enrich CMV-specific T cells. No antigens are known for them. The sample in question was cultured CD8+ T cells from PBMCs, obtained from culture after CMV antigen stimulation. The receptors were gathered from a human donor in good health (CMV status not recorded). Some clones in this sample may be carry-over from other donors' samples.

This clonotype turned up a few times. The rearrangement joins TRBV7-9 to TRBJ1-1; 7 bases fit TRBD1. Germline CDR1 is SEHNR and CDR2 is FQNEAQ (reference sequence). V was pared by 5 bases and J by 1 base, with 13 bases of the junction left unmatched. The CDR3 is 17 residues long. DNA for the CDR3: TGTGCCAGCAGCCCCGGGACACGTACAGGGGAGAACACTGAAGCTTTCTTT. Amino acid sequence: CASSPGTRTGENTEAFF.

This clonotype has a count of ten or more. The chain links TRBV7-3 to TRBJ2-4; weak D call: TRBD1 (6 bases). V lost 7 bases and J lost 1, with 20 bases in between. Looked up from germline, CDR1 is SGHTA and CDR2 is FQGTGA. This CDR3 is built from 17 residues. The DNA for the CDR3 is TGTGCCAGCACCGGTAACAGGGTAGGATGGGCCAAAAACATTCAGTACTTC. This translates into CASTGNRVGWAKNIQYF.

The genes are TRBV4-3 and TRBJ2-1, with D uncertain. V was cut by 0 bases and J by 9 bases, with 12 bases left in between. This CDR3 has 14 residues. In germline, CDR1 is LGHNA, CDR2 YSLEER. The DNA for the CDR3 is TGCGCCAGCAGCCAAGATCGAGGTCTCCGTGAGCAGTTCTTC. This encodes CASSQDRGLREQFF.

The chain has TRBV6-6 and TRBJ2-3, with 7 bases fitting TRBD1. CDR1 and CDR2 (germline): MNHNY, SVGAGI (reference sequence). J was trimmed by 5 bases and V by 8 bases; bases with no gene match: 10. The CDR3 length is 14 residues. In DNA, the CDR3 is TGTGCCAGCGGGCGAGACAGGGTGAGAGATACGCAGTATTTT. Residues: CASGRDRVRDTQYF.

This clonotype was observed a handful of times. The chain employs TRBV6-2 or TRBV6-3 and TRBJ2-2, with 8 bases matching TRBD1. Trimming at V came to 5 bases and at J to 2 bases, leaving 7 bases not matched to a gene. The CDR3 sequence is 16 residues long. From germline, CDR1 is MNHEY and CDR2 SVGEGT. CDR3 sequence: CASSPWDRINTGELFF. In nucleotides, the CDR3 is TGTGCCAGCAGTCCTTGGGACAGGATCAACACCGGGGAGCTGTTTTTT.

This clonotype has a single count. V and J are TRBV5-1 and TRBJ2-5; weak D call: TRBD1 (6 bases). Trimming cost V 4 bases and J 1 base, with 11 bases left between them. Germline assignment: CDR1 SGHRS and CDR2 YFSETQ. The CDR3 covers 14 residues. The chain's CDR3 is CASSVGTTQETQYF. The CDR3 DNA reads TGCGCCAGCAGCGTCGGGACAACCCAAGAGACCCAGTACTTC.

This chain uses TRBV6-5 with TRBJ1-5; TRBD1 is a possible D gene (6 bases). Germline V CDR1 and CDR2: MNHEY, SVGAGI. V was pared by 8 bases and J by 7 bases, with 15 bases between. CDR3 length: 13 amino acids. DNA for the CDR3: TGTGCCAGCGGGGATCAGGGGAAACAGCCCCAGCATTTT. It codes for CASGDQGKQPQHF.

This clonotype was seen only a few times. The gene calls are TRBV6-6 and TRBJ2-7; D gene unclear. V was shortened by 4 bases and J by 7 bases, with 8 bases between the two germline ends. The germline gives CDR1 MNHNY, CDR2 SVGAGI (reference sequence). This CDR3 is 11 amino acids long. DNA for the CDR3: TGTGCCAGCAGTTCCTCGGAAGAGCAGTACGTC. It specifies CASSSSEEQYV.

The J gene is TRBJ2-5, the V gene TRBV7-9, with D possibly being TRBD1 (6 bases). CDR3 length: 14 residues. Trimming cost V 3 bases and J 0 bases, with 8 bases left between them. CDR1 and CDR2 from the germline V gene are SEHNR and FQNEAQ (reference sequence). CDR3 in amino acids: CASSFDRYQETQYF. The CDR3, as DNA: TGTGCCAGCAGCTTCGACAGGTACCAAGAGACCCAGTACTTC.

This clonotype was observed at least ten times. The CDR3 is CASSPGGHPFEQYV. CDR3 nucleotide sequence: TGTGCCAGCAGCCCGGGGGGTCATCCATTCGAGCAGTACGTC. J is TRBJ2-7 and V is TRBV11-1, with 7 bases lining up with TRBD2. J lost 6 bases, V lost 5 bases, and 10 bases had no gene match. CDR1 is SGHAT and CDR2 is FQDESV in the germline V gene (reference sequence). The CDR3 covers 14 residues.

This clonotype appeared a single time. The chain employs TRBV2 and TRBJ2-3; no clear D. The V end lost 10 bases, the J end lost 2 bases, and 10 bases lay between the germline ends. The CDR3 consists of 12 residues. Germline V CDR1 and CDR2: SNHLY, FYNNEI. Here the CDR3 reads CAIQNFTDTQYF. In DNA form, the CDR3 reads TGTGCCATCCAGAACTTCACAGATACGCAGTATTTT. Filled out from reference TRBV2 and TRBJ2-3, the complete variable domain reads EPEVTQTPSHQVTQMGQEVILRCVPISNHLYFYWYRQILGQKVEFLVSFYNNEISEKSEIFDDQFSVERPDGSNFTLKIRSTKLEDSAMYFCAIQNFTDTQYFGPGTRLTVL.

This clonotype was observed many times. The gene calls are TRBV6-2 or TRBV6-3 and TRBJ1-1; D is unresolved. V was clipped by 3 bases and J by 7 bases, with 9 bases between them. This CDR3 region has 12 residues. Germline lookup yields CDR1 MNHEY and CDR2 SVGEGT. Written as DNA, the CDR3 is TGTGCCAGCAGTTATCGGAGTCTTGAAGCTTTCTTT. Amino acid sequence: CASSYRSLEAFF.

The rearrangement uses TRBV6-2 or TRBV6-3 and TRBJ1-5; D gene uncertain. The length of the CDR3 is 13 residues. CDR1 is MNHEY, CDR2 SVGEGT, per germline. Deletions cut 9 bases from V and 8 bases from J, with 17 bases between. This CDR3 reads CASSDRSGKPQHF. The CDR3 DNA reads as TGTGCCAGTTCGGACCGATCCGGAAAGCCCCAGCATTTT.

This clonotype appeared a few times. The V gene is TRBV4-1, the J gene TRBJ2-5, with TRBD2 matching over 8 bases. The CDR3 runs 17 residues. V lost 3 bases to trimming and J lost 0 bases; unmatched junction nucleotides: 9. Looked up from germline, CDR1 is MGHRA and CDR2 is YSYEKL. The CDR3 nucleotides are TGCGCCAGCAGCCACCCCGGTGGCGGGGGGAACCAAGAGACCCAGTACTTC. This translates into CASSHPGGGGNQETQYF.

There are a few counts of this clonotype. This chain connects TRBV6-2 or TRBV6-3 to TRBJ1-1, with TRBD1 as a possible D gene (5 bases). CDR3 length equals 14 residues. V lost 0 bases and J 6 bases, leaving 11 bases between the germline ends. Germline CDR1 is MNHEY and CDR2 is SVGEGT. The CDR3 DNA is TGTGCCAGCAGTTACTCGAGTGGCAGGGCTGAAGCTTTCTTT. This translates into CASSYSSGRAEAFF.

The V call is TRBV4-3, the J call TRBJ1-2; possibly TRBD1 for D (6 bases). Germline V gene data show CDR1 as LGHNA and CDR2 as YSLEER. Trimming stripped 0 bases from V and 3 bases from J, with 11 bases between. This CDR3 has 15 residues. The CDR3 reads CASSQDLGADYGYTF. For the CDR3, the DNA is TGCGCCAGCAGCCAAGATCTGGGGGCAGACTATGGCTACACCTTC.

By proportion, this clonotype is medium-sized. The V call is TRBV7-8, the J call TRBJ2-1; tentatively, D is TRBD2 (6 bases). Germline CDR1 is SGHVS and CDR2 is FQNEAQ. This CDR3 comprises 15 residues. V was trimmed by 8 bases and J by 0 bases, leaving 14 bases between them. This CDR3 is CASGRRGYSYNEQFF. CDR3 DNA: TGTGCCAGCGGCCGACGGGGGTACTCCTACAATGAGCAGTTCTTC.

About this clonotype: A much bigger clone sits one base away, suggesting this may be a read error. The chain recombines TRBV7-8 with TRBJ2-7; 7 positions match TRBD2. Per germline, CDR1 SGHVS and CDR2 FQNEAQ. The CDR3 totals 14 residues. CDR3 region: CVSSAAGFGYEQYF. CDR3 in DNA: TGTGTCAGCAGCGCAGCGGGGTTTGGATACGAGCAGTACTTC. Full variable domain (remainder filled in from reference TRBV7-8 and TRBJ2-7): GAGVSQSPRYKVAKRGQDVALRCDPISGHVSLFWYQQALGQGPEFLTYFQNEAQLDKSGLPSDRFFAERPEGSVSTLKIQRTQQEDSAVYLCVSSAAGFGYEQYFGPGTRLTVT.

The V gene is TRBV20-1, the J gene TRBJ2-7, with 9 bases matching TRBD1. V lost 5 bases and J lost 0; bases outside the gene matches: 5. CDR1 DFQATT and CDR2 SNEGSKA come from the germline V gene (reference sequence). This CDR3 comprises 14 residues. CDR3 in DNA: TGCAGTGCTTGGGACAGGGACAGCTCCTACGAGCAGTACGTC. This gives the protein CSAWDRDSSYEQYV.

J is TRBJ1-5 and V is TRBV2, with D hard to call. The ends were cut back, 7 bases at V and 7 bases at J, with 17 bases in the middle. Germline V gene sequence: CDR1 SNHLY, CDR2 FYNNEI. This CDR3 is built from 14 residues. The CDR3 reads CASNSAPAGQPQHF. The CDR3 DNA sequence: TGTGCCAGCAATTCTGCACCGGCGGGGCAGCCCCAGCATTTT. Complete variable domain (other parts from reference TRBV2 and TRBJ1-5): EPEVTQTPSHQVTQMGQEVILRCVPISNHLYFYWYRQILGQKVEFLVSFYNNEISEKSEIFDDQFSVERPDGSNFTLKIRSTKLEDSAMYFCASNSAPAGQPQHFGDGTRLSIL.

This chain links TRBV7-9 with TRBJ2-4; D is possibly TRBD1 or TRBD2 (6 bases each). The CDR3 contains 15 residues. V was shortened by 10 bases and J by 0 bases, with 16 bases between the two germline ends. Germline CDR1 SEHNR, CDR2 FQNEAQ (reference sequence). This CDR3 is CATGDSAAAKNIQYF. CDR3 coding DNA: TGTGCCACAGGGGACTCGGCGGCAGCCAAAAACATTCAGTACTTC.

This clonotype has a handful of counts. This chain uses TRBV6-1 with TRBJ1-5, with 11 positions matching TRBD1. V trimming: 6 bases; J trimming: 11 bases; junction bases outside the gene matches: 0. The germline V gene has CDR1 MNHNS and CDR2 SASEGT. There are 11 residues in the CDR3. As DNA, the CDR3 is TGTGCCAGCAGGGGACAGGGGGCCCAGCATTTT. Protein: CASRGQGAQHF.

This clonotype was counted many times. At one end, the junction sequence differs from germline, possibly due to a read error. The chain is built from TRBV12-3 or TRBV12-4 and TRBJ2-2; D is uncertain. The CDR3 extends over 15 amino acids. The CDR3 spells CASSFLDQNTGELFF. The CDR3 DNA reads TGTGCCAGTAGTTTTTTGGATCAGAACACCGGGGAGCTGTTTTTT.

A few counts support this clonotype. The J gene is TRBJ1-2, the V gene TRBV10-3; TRBD1 might be the D (5 bases). V was clipped by 9 bases and J by 8 bases, with 19 bases between them. Germline V CDR1 and CDR2: ENHRY, SYGVKD. This CDR3 is built from 13 residues. The CDR3 spells CAIYMGGSEGYTF. The DNA of the CDR3 is TGTGCCATTTATATGGGGGGTTCGGAAGGCTACACCTTC.

The chain joins TRBV7-8 to TRBJ2-3; 8 nucleotides agree with TRBD1. The germline V gene has CDR1 SGHVS and CDR2 FQNEAQ. The CDR3 spans 18 residues. The trim removed 0 bases at V and 1 base at J, leaving 9 bases unmatched. The CDR3 sequence: CASSLALLGQGRTDTQYF. CDR3 bases: TGTGCCAGCAGCTTAGCGCTTCTCGGACAGGGCCGCACAGATACGCAGTATTTT.

The chain couples TRBV7-6 to TRBJ1-6, with D unresolved. Germline CDR1 reads SGHVS; CDR2 reads FNYEAQ. V lost 2 bases and J lost 8, with 13 bases in between. The CDR3 runs 15 residues. The CDR3 is CASSLRRDPHSPLHF. The CDR3 DNA is TGTGCCAGCAGCTTAAGGAGGGATCCCCATTCACCCCTCCACTTT.

The chain links TRBV10-2 to TRBJ2-3, with 8 bases lining up with TRBD2. The J segment lost 2 bases and the V segment lost 6 bases, leaving 7 bases of the junction unmatched. Germline CDR1 and CDR2: WSHSY and SAAADI. This CDR3 has 15 residues. The CDR3 region has the DNA TGCGCCAGCAGACTTCGGGGGGGAACCACAGATACGCAGTATTTT. Its translation is CASRLRGGTTDTQYF.

This rearrangement joins TRBV4-3 to TRBJ2-5; 12 nucleotides agree with TRBD2. V trimming: 0 bases; J trimming: 6 bases; junction bases outside the gene matches: 8. The CDR3 is 17 amino acids. Germline V gene data show CDR1 as LGHNA and CDR2 as YSLEER. CDR3 sequence: CASSQDTGLAGIQTQYF. The CDR3 bases are TGCGCCAGCAGCCAAGATACCGGACTAGCGGGGATTCAGACCCAGTACTTC.

This clonotype was found a few times. This chain uses TRBV7-6 with TRBJ1-2, with 7 bases that match TRBD1. This CDR3 is 15 amino acids long. J lost 4 bases, V lost 5 bases, and 10 bases had no gene match. The germline CDR1 and CDR2 sequences are SGHVS and FNYEAQ. This CDR3 is CASSPEPGQTYGYTF. CDR3 DNA sequence: TGTGCCAGCAGCCCTGAACCGGGACAGACCTATGGCTACACCTTC.

The V call is TRBV20-1, the J call TRBJ1-5; TRBD1 matches 7 bases. This CDR3 is 15 amino acids long. V lost 6 bases to trimming and J lost 3 bases; unmatched junction nucleotides: 11. Germline assignment: CDR1 DFQATT and CDR2 SNEGSKA (reference sequence). The CDR3 DNA follows: TGCAGTGCCGTAAACAGGGGTTGGGACAATCAGCCCCAGCATTTT. This translates into CSAVNRGWDNQPQHF.

V usage is TRBV28 and J usage is TRBJ1-6; D perhaps matches TRBD1 (5 bases). Germline-derived CDR1 and CDR2 are MDHEN and SYDVKM. The CDR3 totals 15 residues. The V and J ends lost 8 bases and 11 bases respectively, with 22 bases between them. The CDR3 nucleotides read TGTGCCAGCCGACGGGGACTCACTCAAGAAGCACCCCTCCACTTT. It yields the protein CASRRGLTQEAPLHF.